The 15 T cell receptor beta chains below all came from one sample that was sequenced in a study of T cells in Graves' hyperthyroidism and ophthalmopathy. There were TCR beta CDR3 regions amplified from RNA transcripts. First-round RT-PCR with HTBI primers amplified the TCR CDR3 region. TCRdb used MiXCR to reprocess the multiplex PCR reads, holding one entry per CDR3 protein. This sample has around 380,000 distinct CDR3 sequences, with less than 15% found just once. The sample consisted of blood. The receptors here all came from a man in his thirties or forties with Graves' hyperthyroidism that later progressed to Graves' ophthalmopathy.

This clonotype has at least ten counts. The chain employs TRBV11-1 and TRBJ2-2, with 9 nucleotides matching TRBD1. The germline V gene has CDR1 SGHAT and CDR2 FQDESV (reference sequence). The CDR3 covers 14 residues. V was clipped by 5 bases and J by 6 bases; unmatched bases: 4. The CDR3 DNA reads TGTGCCAGCAGCCCGGACAGGGGAGCCGGGGAGCTGTTTTTT. It encodes CASSPDRGAGELFF.

In its sample, this clonotype was seen many times. V gene TRBV11-2 combines with J gene TRBJ2-2; 7 bases fit TRBD2. Unmatched junction bases numbered 7, after V lost 6 bases and J lost 3 bases. Germline-derived CDR1 and CDR2 are SGHAT and FQNNGV. The CDR3 covers 15 residues. CDR3 bases: TGTGCCAGCAGGACTCTAGCGGTTGACACCGGGGAGCTGTTTTTT. It is translated as CASRTLAVDTGELFF.

This clonotype was observed at least ten times. The junction and the germline gene differ at one end; a read error may be behind it. The rearrangement links TRBV7-8 to TRBJ1-1, with 9 bases that match TRBD1. CDR1 is SGHVS and CDR2 is FQNEAQ in the germline V gene. The CDR3 is 16 amino acids. Here the CDR3 DNA reads TGTGCCAACAGCTTAGTTACAGGGGGCGCAGGCACTGAAGCTTTCTTT. It translates to CANSLVTGGAGTEAFF.

This clonotype was found a few times. The chain has TRBV6-1 and TRBJ2-1; D possibly corresponds to TRBD2 (6 bases). There are 14 residues in the CDR3. V was cut by 3 bases and J by 7 bases, with 13 bases left in between. Germline V gene data show CDR1 as MNHNS and CDR2 as SASEGT. The chain's CDR3 is CASSDLDYSNEQFF. CDR3 sequence (DNA): TGTGCCAGCAGTGATTTGGACTACAGTAATGAGCAGTTCTTC.

This clonotype was picked up many times. This chain joins TRBV6-1 and TRBJ2-4, with D unclear. V lost 5 bases to trimming and J lost 0 bases, with 20 bases between them. The germline V gene encodes CDR1 MNHNS and CDR2 SASEGT. This CDR3 contains 18 residues. CDR3 in DNA: TGTGCCAGCAGTTTCGACTTACAAGGATCCTTAGCCAAAAACATTCAGTACTTC. This codes for CASSFDLQGSLAKNIQYF.

This clonotype was recorded many times. V gene TRBV3-1 combines with J gene TRBJ2-1; the D is unclear. Germline lookup yields CDR1 LGHDT and CDR2 YNNKEL (reference sequence). The V gene lost 1 base and the J gene lost 0 bases, with 10 bases spanning the gap. The CDR3 runs to 16 residues. CDR3 loop: CASSQGSLSSYNEQFF. In DNA form, the CDR3 reads TGTGCCAGCAGCCAAGGGTCATTAAGCTCCTACAATGAGCAGTTCTTC.

Many counts were recorded for this clonotype. The genes are TRBV27 and TRBJ2-1, with 13 bases that match TRBD2. This CDR3 contains 17 residues. V trimming: 3 bases; J trimming: 8 bases; junction bases outside the gene matches: 10. Looked up from germline, CDR1 is MNHEY and CDR2 is SMNVEV (reference sequence). In DNA form, the CDR3 reads TGTGCCAGCAGTTTGGGAACAACTAGCGGGGGGGCCGATGAGCAGTTCTTC. This translates into CASSLGTTSGGADEQFF.

Worth noting for this clonotype: A read error may be the cause here, since a much bigger clone is one base away. The chain uses TRBV30 and TRBJ1-1, with D possibly matching TRBD1 (6 bases). The CDR3 loop spans 14 amino acids. Germline V gives CDR1 GTSNPN, CDR2 SVGIG (reference sequence). V was clipped by 2 bases and J by 11 bases, with 21 bases between them. The CDR3 region is CAWSPGTRRKMAFF. In nucleotides, the CDR3 is TGTGCCTGGAGTCCCGGGACAAGGAGAAAAATGGCTTTCTTT.

This clonotype was detected ten times or more. The V and J genes are TRBV10-3 and TRBJ1-5; TRBD1 might be the D (5 bases). This CDR3 has 13 amino acids. Trimming stripped 6 bases from V and 5 bases from J, with 11 bases between. Germline assignment: CDR1 ENHRY and CDR2 SYGVKD. The CDR3 coding sequence is TGTGCCATCAGAAGGGGCGGGGATCAGCCCCAGCATTTT. Protein sequence: CAIRRGGDQPQHF.

The sample holds many counts of this clonotype. The rearrangement uses TRBV12-3 or TRBV12-4 and TRBJ2-1; tentative D call: TRBD2 (7 bases). V was shortened by 1 base and J by 8 bases, with 18 bases between the two germline ends. The CDR3 is made up of 16 amino acids. As DNA, the CDR3 is TGTGCCAGCAGTTTAGAAAAAGGGGGGGGTAGCGATGAGCAGTTCTTC. Translation gives CASSLEKGGGSDEQFF.

This clonotype was detected many times. The chain combines TRBV28 with TRBJ2-4; 10 positions match TRBD1. V trimming: 5 bases; J trimming: 7 bases; junction bases outside the gene matches: 8. Per the germline V gene, CDR1 is MDHEN and CDR2 is SYDVKM. This CDR3 has 15 residues. The CDR3 is CASSPDRGYGNIQYF. The CDR3 DNA follows: TGTGCCAGCAGTCCGGACAGGGGGTATGGGAACATTCAGTACTTC. The full variable domain, its missing parts supplied by reference TRBV28 and TRBJ2-4, is DVKVTQSSRYLVKRTGEKVFLECVQDMDHENMFWYRQDPGLGLRLIYFSYDVKMKEKGDIPEGYSVSREKKERFSLILESASTNQTSMYLCASSPDRGYGNIQYFGAGTRLSVL.

This clonotype occurred many times. This chain links TRBV5-1 with TRBJ1-1, with 9 positions matching TRBD1. Germline-derived CDR1 and CDR2 are SGHRS and YFSETQ. This CDR3 is 14 amino acids long. V lost 5 bases, J lost 5 bases, and 7 bases stayed unmatched. The CDR3 region is CASRPQGARTEAFF. The DNA for the CDR3 is TGCGCCAGCAGGCCACAGGGGGCGAGGACTGAAGCTTTCTTT.

This clonotype was detected ten times or more. The J gene is TRBJ1-5, the V gene TRBV6-1; D is unresolved. V dropped 5 bases and J dropped 8 bases, with 13 bases sitting between them. Germline V gene sequence: CDR1 MNHNS, CDR2 SASEGT. CDR3 length equals 13 residues. The CDR3 DNA follows: TGTGCCAGCAGTTTAGTTCCTGGGAAGCCCCAGCATTTT. Its protein product is CASSLVPGKPQHF.

V is TRBV2 and J is TRBJ1-3; no firm D call. Between the trimmed V and J ends, which lost 8 bases and 4 bases, there was a span of 18 bases. In germline, CDR1 is SNHLY, CDR2 FYNNEI. The CDR3 runs to 15 residues. DNA for the CDR3: TGTGCCAGCGGTGGCAGTCACCCTCTCGGAAACACCATATATTTT. It encodes CASGGSHPLGNTIYF. The full variable domain, rest sourced from reference TRBV2 and TRBJ1-3, is EPEVTQTPSHQVTQMGQEVILRCVPISNHLYFYWYRQILGQKVEFLVSFYNNEISEKSEIFDDQFSVERPDGSNFTLKIRSTKLEDSAMYFCASGGSHPLGNTIYFGEGSWLTVV.

The CDR3 loop is CASSQGGGPSYEQYF. The DNA of the CDR3 is TGCGCCAGCAGCCAAGGGGGGGGCCCATCCTACGAGCAGTACTTC. The J gene is TRBJ2-7, the V gene TRBV4-1; a possible D gene is TRBD2 (7 bases). CDR1 and CDR2 (germline): MGHRA, YSYEKL. The CDR3 extends over 15 amino acids. Trimming shortened V by 1 base and J by 1 base, and 11 bases separated the two germline ends.